The 8 T cell receptor beta chains below were found in one sample sequenced in a study of T-cell reconstitution after alpha-beta-depleted transplantation in children. As it was prepared, the TCRbeta library received unique molecular identifiers. One entry per CDR3 protein, called by TCRdb with MiXCR from the PCR reads. The sample has approximately 400,000 distinct CDR3 sequences, about a sixth seen once. The sequencing used PBMCs, mostly from graft donor cells, collected 360 days after TCRalphabeta/CD19-depleted stem cell transplant. These receptors came from a boy under two years old who had a stem cell transplant for Wiskott-Aldrich syndrome, so the T cells may come from the graft donor.

The chain couples TRBV7-7 to TRBJ2-1, with D perhaps matching TRBD1 (6 bases). This CDR3 is 15 amino acids long. Germline CDR1 reads SSHAT; CDR2 reads FNYEAQ (reference sequence). V lost 2 bases to trimming and J lost 3 bases, with 11 bases between them. The CDR3 DNA sequence: TGTGCCAGCAGCTTACGACAGGCGAACTACAATGAGCAGTTCTTC. This codes for CASSLRQANYNEQFF.

This clonotype was detected only a few times. V is TRBV28 and J is TRBJ2-7, with D maybe TRBD1 (6 bases). Germline CDR1 reads MDHEN; CDR2 reads SYDVKM. Trimming removed 1 base at V and 2 bases at J, with 9 bases between. CDR3 length: 14 residues. This chain's CDR3 is CASSLSGHTYEQYF. CDR3 DNA sequence: TGTGCCAGCAGTTTATCGGGACACACCTACGAGCAGTACTTC.

This clonotype was seen more than once but under ten times. The chain recombines TRBV6-1 with TRBJ1-2, with D possibly matching TRBD1 (6 bases). The germline V and J ends were trimmed by 8 bases and 4 bases, with 17 bases remaining between them. CDR3 length: 14 amino acids. Germline CDR1 is MNHNS and CDR2 is SASEGT. The CDR3 DNA sequence: TGTGCCAGCGGGTCTACAGGGAAAACCTATGGCTACACCTTC. Protein: CASGSTGKTYGYTF.

This clonotype was recorded a few times. The chain employs TRBV2 and TRBJ1-1; no firm D call. The V and J ends lost 1 base and 4 bases respectively, with 10 bases between them. CDR3 length equals 14 residues. Per germline, CDR1 SNHLY and CDR2 FYNNEI. CDR3 protein: CASSEGVRGTEAFF. Here the CDR3 DNA reads TGTGCCAGCAGTGAAGGGGTGCGGGGCACTGAAGCTTTCTTT.

The rearrangement links TRBV5-1 to TRBJ2-7, with 11 bases lining up with TRBD2. Germline CDR1 SGHRS, CDR2 YFSETQ. V gave up 0 bases and J gave up 0 bases; unmatched junction bases: 5. The CDR3 extends over 17 amino acids. The CDR3 protein is CASSLGLAGIRSYEQYF. In DNA, the CDR3 is TGCGCCAGCAGCTTGGGACTAGCGGGGATCCGCTCCTACGAGCAGTACTTC.

This clonotype showed up just a few times. The chain employs TRBV11-2 and TRBJ2-1; 10 bases align to TRBD1. This CDR3 spans 14 amino acids. The V segment lost 5 bases and the J segment 6 bases; nucleotides outside the gene matches: 4. Germline CDR1 and CDR2: SGHAT and FQNNGV. The CDR3 nucleotides are TGTGCCAGCAGCCCGGGACAGGGGCCCAATGAGCAGTTCTTC. Translated: CASSPGQGPNEQFF.

The J gene is TRBJ2-4, the V gene TRBV27; TRBD2 aligns across 8 bases. CDR3 length: 13 amino acids. Germline lookup yields CDR1 MNHEY and CDR2 SMNVEV (reference sequence). V trimming: 4 bases; J trimming: 8 bases; junction bases outside the gene matches: 4. The CDR3 bases are TGTGCCAGCAGTTGGACGGGAGGGGACATTCAGTACTTC. Its protein is CASSWTGGDIQYF.

V and J are TRBV4-2 and TRBJ2-5; 9 bases line up with TRBD2. Trimming cost V 5 bases and J 5 bases; bases outside gene matches: 3. The germline V gene has CDR1 LGHNA and CDR2 YNFKEQ. The CDR3 covers 13 residues. The CDR3 loop is CASSAGGRETQYF. The CDR3 DNA reads as TGTGCCAGCAGCGCGGGGGGGCGGGAGACCCAGTACTTC.